This TCR beta chain was identified in a study of control samples from healthy donors and cancer patients. TCRdb keeps only in-frame clones here, not all; method: immunoSEQ multiplex PCR. The sample carries 100,000 or so clones, 83% recorded once. V dropped 5 bases and J dropped 7; count of bases not matched to a gene: 11. The germline CDR1 and CDR2 sequences are SGHAT and FQDESV (reference sequence). The length of the CDR3 is 15 residues. The sequenced material came from blood. The chain couples TRBV11-1 to TRBJ2-1, with 7 positions matching TRBD1. The sequence was collected from a woman aged 45 to 65 in good health. CDR3 sequence: CASSPQGPLGNEQFF. CDR3 sequence (DNA): TGTGCCAGCAGCCCACAGGGGCCCCTCGGGAATGAGCAGTTCTTC.